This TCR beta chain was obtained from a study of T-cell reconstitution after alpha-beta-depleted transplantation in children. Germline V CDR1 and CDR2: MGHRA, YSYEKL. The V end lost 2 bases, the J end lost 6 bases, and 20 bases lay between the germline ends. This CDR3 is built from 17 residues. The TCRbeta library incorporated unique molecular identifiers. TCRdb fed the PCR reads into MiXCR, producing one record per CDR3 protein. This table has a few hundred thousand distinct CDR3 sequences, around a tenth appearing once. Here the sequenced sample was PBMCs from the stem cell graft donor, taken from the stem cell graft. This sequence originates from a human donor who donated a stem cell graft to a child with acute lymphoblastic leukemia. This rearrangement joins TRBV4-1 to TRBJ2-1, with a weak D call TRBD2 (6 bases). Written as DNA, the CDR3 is TGCGCCAGCAGCCAATCCCGGACTATTCCTCTTCTCAATGAGCAGTTCTTC. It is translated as CASSQSRTIPLLNEQFF.